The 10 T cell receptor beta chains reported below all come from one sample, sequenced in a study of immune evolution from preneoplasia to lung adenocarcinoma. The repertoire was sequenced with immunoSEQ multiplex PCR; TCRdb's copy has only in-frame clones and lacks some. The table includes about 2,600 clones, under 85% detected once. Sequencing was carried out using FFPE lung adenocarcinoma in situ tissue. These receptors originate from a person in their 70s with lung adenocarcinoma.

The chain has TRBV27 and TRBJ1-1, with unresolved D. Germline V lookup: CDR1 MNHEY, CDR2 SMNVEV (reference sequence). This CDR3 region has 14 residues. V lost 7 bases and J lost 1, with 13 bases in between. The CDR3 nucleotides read TGTGCCAGCACTCAATGGGGTCGGAACACTGAAGCTTTCTTT. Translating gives CASTQWGRNTEAFF.

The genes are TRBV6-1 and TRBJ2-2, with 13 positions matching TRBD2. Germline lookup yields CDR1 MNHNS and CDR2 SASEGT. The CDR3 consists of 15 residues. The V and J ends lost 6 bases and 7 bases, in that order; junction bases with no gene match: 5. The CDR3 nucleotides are TGTGCCAGCAGCACTAGCGGGAGGGCAAGCGGGGAGCTGTTTTTT. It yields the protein CASSTSGRASGELFF.

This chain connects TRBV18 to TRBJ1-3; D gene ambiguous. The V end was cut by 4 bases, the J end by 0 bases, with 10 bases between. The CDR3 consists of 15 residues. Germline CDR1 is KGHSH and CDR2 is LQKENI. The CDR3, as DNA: TGTGCCAGCTCACAGGCGCGCCTCTCTGGAAACACCATATATTTT. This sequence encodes CASSQARLSGNTIYF.

The CDR3 loop reads CASSFGLGGEQYF. Written as DNA, the CDR3 is TGTGCCAGCAGCTTCGGACTAGGCGGCGAGCAGTACTTC. This rearrangement joins TRBV11-3 to TRBJ2-7, with TRBD2 identical over 7 bases. The CDR3 length is 13 residues. The V gene end was trimmed by 3 bases and the J gene end by 6 bases; junction bases not matched to a gene: 5. Germline V gene lookup returns CDR1 SGHNT and CDR2 YENEEA.

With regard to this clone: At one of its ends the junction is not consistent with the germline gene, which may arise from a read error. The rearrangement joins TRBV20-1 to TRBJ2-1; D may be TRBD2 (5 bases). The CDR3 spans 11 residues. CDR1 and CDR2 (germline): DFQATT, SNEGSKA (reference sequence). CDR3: CSARDEGVTVF. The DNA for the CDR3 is TGCAGTGCTAGAGATGAGGGTGTGACGGTCTTC.

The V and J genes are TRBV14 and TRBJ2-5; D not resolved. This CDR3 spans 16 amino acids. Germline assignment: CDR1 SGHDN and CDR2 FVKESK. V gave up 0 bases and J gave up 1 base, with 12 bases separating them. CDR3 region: CASSQDGKRPQETQYF. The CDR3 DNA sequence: TGTGCCAGCAGCCAAGATGGGAAGCGTCCCCAAGAGACCCAGTACTTC.

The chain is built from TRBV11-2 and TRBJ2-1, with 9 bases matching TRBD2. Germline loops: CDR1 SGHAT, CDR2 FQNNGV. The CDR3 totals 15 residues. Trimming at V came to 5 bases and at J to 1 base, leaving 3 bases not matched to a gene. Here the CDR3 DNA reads TGTGCCAGCAGCACGGGACTAGCTTCCTACAATGAGCAGTTCTTC. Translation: CASSTGLASYNEQFF.

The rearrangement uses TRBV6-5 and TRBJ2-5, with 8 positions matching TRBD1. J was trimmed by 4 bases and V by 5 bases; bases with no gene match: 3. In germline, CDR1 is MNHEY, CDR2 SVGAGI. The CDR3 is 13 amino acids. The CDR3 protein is CASSSDRGETQYF. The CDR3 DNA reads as TGTGCCAGCAGTAGTGACAGGGGAGAGACCCAGTACTTC.

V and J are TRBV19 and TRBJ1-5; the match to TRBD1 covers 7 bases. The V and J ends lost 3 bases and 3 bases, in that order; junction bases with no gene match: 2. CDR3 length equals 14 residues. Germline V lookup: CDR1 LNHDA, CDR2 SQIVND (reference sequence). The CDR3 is CASSITGANQPQHF. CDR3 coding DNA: TGTGCCAGTAGTATTACAGGGGCCAATCAGCCCCAGCATTTT.

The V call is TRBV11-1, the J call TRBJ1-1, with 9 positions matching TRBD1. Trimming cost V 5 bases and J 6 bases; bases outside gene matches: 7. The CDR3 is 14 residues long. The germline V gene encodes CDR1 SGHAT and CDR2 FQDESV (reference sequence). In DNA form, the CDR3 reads TGTGCCAGCAGCCCACGAGGACAGGGGTCTGAAGCTTTCTTT. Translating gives CASSPRGQGSEAFF.